A selection of T cell receptor beta chains follows, all from one sample in a study of cytomegalovirus exposure and HLA in healthy donors. Repertoires were generated with immunoSEQ multiplex PCR, while TCRdb's copy carries only in-frame clones and drops some. The sample lists under 200,000 clones; about four fifths were seen once. Specimen: PBMCs. These receptors were obtained from a male donor in good health and CMV-seropositive. CDR3s include the opening cysteine and the closing phenylalanine or tryptophan. Fields, in order: CDR3 protein, CDR3 DNA, clone size, J gene, V gene, D gene. The D gene is left open where the match is weak. Rows may omit the clone size; those that give it use once, few, many or a size class.

CDR3 protein: CASSAQGYEQFF
CDR3 DNA: TGTGCCAGCAGTGCACAGGGATATGAGCAGTTCTTC
clone size: .
J gene: TRBJ2-1
V gene: TRBV6-4
D gene: .

CDR3 protein: CASTGTGGGRTEAFF
CDR3 DNA: TGTGCCAGCACGGGAACCGGGGGTGGACGAACTGAAGCTTTCTTT
clone size: .
J gene: TRBJ1-1
V gene: TRBV27
D gene: .

CDR3 protein: CASSGDSNGETQYF
CDR3 DNA: TGCGCCAGCAGCGGGGACAGCAATGGGGAGACCCAGTACTTC
clone size: .
J gene: TRBJ2-5
V gene: TRBV5-1
D gene: TRBD1

CDR3 protein: CASSAREDRVGYTF
CDR3 DNA: TGTGCCAGCAGCGCCAGAGAGGACAGGGTTGGCTACACCTTC
clone size: .
J gene: TRBJ1-2
V gene: TRBV9
D gene: TRBD1

CDR3 protein: CASSVEGQGGTGELFF
CDR3 DNA: TGTGCCAGCAGCGTAGAGGGACAGGGGGGCACCGGGGAGCTGTTTTTT
clone size: .
J gene: TRBJ2-2
V gene: TRBV9
D gene: TRBD1

CDR3 protein: CASSSQGDYEQYF
CDR3 DNA: TGTGCCAGCAGTTCACAGGGGGACTACGAGCAGTACTTC
clone size: .
J gene: TRBJ2-7
V gene: TRBV27
D gene: TRBD1

CDR3 protein: CASSQDPVANEQYF
CDR3 DNA: TGTGCCAGCAGCCAAGATCCGGTAGCGAACGAGCAGTACTTC
clone size: .
J gene: TRBJ2-7
V gene: TRBV14
D gene: .

CDR3 protein: CASSPRQGGWTNTGELFF
CDR3 DNA: TGTGCCAGCTCACCGCGACAGGGCGGCTGGACAAACACCGGGGAGCTGTTTTTT
clone size: .
J gene: TRBJ2-2
V gene: TRBV18
D gene: TRBD1

CDR3 protein: CASSSSRDFLREKLFF
CDR3 DNA: TGTGCCAGCAGCTCGAGCCGGGACTTTTTGCGTGAAAAACTGTTTTTT
clone size: .
J gene: TRBJ1-4
V gene: TRBV7-9
D gene: .

CDR3 protein: CASSGQPYEQYF
CDR3 DNA: TGTGCCAGCAGTGGACAGCCCTACGAGCAGTACTTC
clone size: .
J gene: TRBJ2-7
V gene: TRBV28
D gene: .

CDR3 protein: CASSSISSYNSPLHF
CDR3 DNA: TGTGCCAGCAGCTCTATAAGCTCCTATAATTCACCCCTCCACTTT
clone size: .
J gene: TRBJ1-6
V gene: TRBV5-5
D gene: .

CDR3 protein: CASRDTGRKSGANVLTF
CDR3 DNA: TGTGCCAGCAGAGACACGGGGAGGAAATCTGGGGCCAACGTCCTGACTTTC
clone size: .
J gene: TRBJ2-6
V gene: TRBV7-8
D gene: .

CDR3 protein: CASSKWRRASYEQYF
CDR3 DNA: TGTGCCAGCAGCAAATGGCGCAGGGCCTCCTACGAGCAGTACTTC
clone size: .
J gene: TRBJ2-7
V gene: TRBV28
D gene: .

CDR3 protein: CASSRGQPVVGELFF
CDR3 DNA: TGTGCCAGCAGCCGTGGACAGCCGGTTGTCGGGGAGCTGTTTTTT
clone size: .
J gene: TRBJ2-2
V gene: TRBV11-2
D gene: .

CDR3 protein: CASSASSGLETQYF
CDR3 DNA: TGTGCCAGTAGCGCATCTAGCGGGCTCGAGACCCAGTACTTC
clone size: .
J gene: TRBJ2-5
V gene: TRBV19
D gene: TRBD2

CDR3 protein: CSAQYSYEQYF
CDR3 DNA: TGCAGTGCTCAGTACTCCTACGAGCAGTACTTC
clone size: .
J gene: TRBJ2-7
V gene: TRBV20-1
D gene: .

CDR3 protein: CASSASGNQPQHF
CDR3 DNA: TGCGCCAGCAGTGCTTCGGGGAATCAGCCCCAGCATTTT
clone size: .
J gene: TRBJ1-5
V gene: TRBV10-1
D gene: .

CDR3 protein: CASSRETEAFF
CDR3 DNA: TGTGCCAGCTCCCGCGAGACTGAAGCTTTCTTT
clone size: few
J gene: TRBJ1-1
V gene: TRBV5-6
D gene: .

CDR3 protein: CASSYSKAGGNTIYF
CDR3 DNA: TGTGCCAGCAGTTACTCGAAGGCGGGAGGAAACACCATATATTTT
clone size: .
J gene: TRBJ1-3
V gene: TRBV6-5
D gene: .

CDR3 protein: CASSLGSSSTDTQYF
CDR3 DNA: TGTGCCAGCAGCTTAGGAAGCTCAAGCACAGATACGCAGTATTTT
clone size: .
J gene: TRBJ2-3
V gene: TRBV7-2
D gene: .

CDR3 protein: CASRTTGMNTEAFF
CDR3 DNA: TGTGCCAGCAGAACGACAGGGATGAACACTGAAGCTTTCTTT
clone size: .
J gene: TRBJ1-1
V gene: TRBV6-5
D gene: TRBD1

CDR3 protein: CASSLGTGGVRGYTF
CDR3 DNA: TGTGCCAGCAGCTTAGGGACAGGGGGGGTACGCGGCTACACCTTC
clone size: .
J gene: TRBJ1-2
V gene: TRBV7-2
D gene: TRBD1

CDR3 protein: CAWTRTSGTGELFF
CDR3 DNA: TGTGCCTGGACCAGGACTAGCGGCACCGGGGAGCTGTTTTTT
clone size: .
J gene: TRBJ2-2
V gene: TRBV30
D gene: TRBD2

CDR3 protein: CAWTSGRLADNEQYF
CDR3 DNA: TGTGCCTGGACTAGCGGGAGATTAGCGGATAACGAGCAGTACTTC
clone size: .
J gene: TRBJ2-7
V gene: TRBV30
D gene: TRBD2

CDR3 protein: CASSPGGRRNYGYTF
CDR3 DNA: TGTGCCAGTAGCCCCGGGGGGCGCAGGAACTATGGCTACACCTTC
clone size: .
J gene: TRBJ1-2
V gene: TRBV19
D gene: .

CDR3 protein: CASSFFTGSQGDEQFF
CDR3 DNA: TGTGCCAGCAGCTTTTTCACCGGGTCCCAAGGCGATGAGCAGTTCTTC
clone size: few
J gene: TRBJ2-1
V gene: TRBV7-8
D gene: .

CDR3 protein: CASSELAGRGETQYF
CDR3 DNA: TGTGCCAGCAGTGAACTAGCGGGGAGGGGGGAGACCCAGTACTTC
clone size: .
J gene: TRBJ2-5
V gene: TRBV2
D gene: TRBD2

CDR3 protein: CAISDVRLAGKNIQYF
CDR3 DNA: TGTGCCATCAGTGACGTCCGCTTAGCCGGCAAAAACATTCAGTACTTC
clone size: once
J gene: TRBJ2-4
V gene: TRBV10-3
D gene: .

CDR3 protein: CASTKWSSGILGSETQYF
CDR3 DNA: TGTGCCAGCACCAAGTGGTCTAGCGGGATTCTTGGTTCTGAGACCCAGTACTTC
clone size: once
J gene: TRBJ2-5
V gene: TRBV7-2
D gene: TRBD2

CDR3 protein: CASTETGDGYTF
CDR3 DNA: TGTGCCAGCACCGAAACAGGGGATGGCTACACCTTC
clone size: .
J gene: TRBJ1-2
V gene: TRBV7-2
D gene: TRBD1

CDR3 protein: CASSLIAGAHQPQHF
CDR3 DNA: TGTGCCAGCAGTTTAATCGCAGGGGCTCATCAGCCCCAGCATTTT
clone size: .
J gene: TRBJ1-5
V gene: TRBV28
D gene: .

CDR3 protein: CASHPRGARAFF
CDR3 DNA: TGTGCCAGCCACCCCCGGGGGGCTCGAGCTTTCTTT
clone size: once
J gene: TRBJ1-1
V gene: TRBV28
D gene: .

CDR3 protein: CASSLRGRFSSYNEQFF
CDR3 DNA: TGTGCCAGCAGCCTCAGGGGCAGGTTTAGCTCCTACAATGAGCAGTTCTTC
clone size: .
J gene: TRBJ2-1
V gene: TRBV5-4
D gene: .

CDR3 protein: CAWSVVARETQYF
CDR3 DNA: TGTGCCTGGAGTGTGGTGGCGCGGGAGACCCAGTACTTC
clone size: .
J gene: TRBJ2-5
V gene: TRBV30
D gene: .

CDR3 protein: CASSGSSGRANEQFF
CDR3 DNA: TGCGCCAGCAGTGGATCCAGCGGGAGGGCCAATGAGCAGTTCTTC
clone size: .
J gene: TRBJ2-1
V gene: TRBV10-2
D gene: TRBD2

CDR3 protein: CASSWTGASYGYTF
CDR3 DNA: TGTGCCAGCAGCTGGACAGGGGCGAGCTATGGCTACACCTTC
clone size: .
J gene: TRBJ1-2
V gene: TRBV5-8
D gene: TRBD1

CDR3 protein: CASSLGTSNTEAFF
CDR3 DNA: TGCGCCAGCAGCTTGGGGACATCGAACACTGAAGCTTTCTTT
clone size: .
J gene: TRBJ1-1
V gene: TRBV5-1
D gene: .

CDR3 protein: CASSRTGVGQPQHF
CDR3 DNA: TGTGCCAGCAGCCGTACAGGGGTGGGCCAGCCCCAGCATTTT
clone size: .
J gene: TRBJ1-5
V gene: TRBV6-5
D gene: TRBD1

CDR3 protein: CASSLEASGSYEQYF
CDR3 DNA: TGTGCCAGCAGCTTAGAGGCTAGCGGGAGCTACGAGCAGTACTTC
clone size: once
J gene: TRBJ2-7
V gene: TRBV7-2
D gene: TRBD2

CDR3 protein: CASSQDRQPRAGELFF
CDR3 DNA: TGTGCCAGCAGCCAAGATAGACAGCCAAGGGCCGGGGAGCTGTTTTTT
clone size: .
J gene: TRBJ2-2
V gene: TRBV14
D gene: .

CDR3 protein: CASSDLYDGSGELFF
CDR3 DNA: TGTGCCAGCAGTGATCTCTACGACGGGTCCGGGGAGCTGTTTTTT
clone size: .
J gene: TRBJ2-2
V gene: TRBV6-4
D gene: .

CDR3 protein: CASSGGEGNQPQHF
CDR3 DNA: TGCGCCAGCAGCGGTGGTGAGGGCAATCAGCCCCAGCATTTT
clone size: .
J gene: TRBJ1-5
V gene: TRBV5-1
D gene: .

CDR3 protein: CAWSNGGQETQYF
CDR3 DNA: TGTGCCTGGAGTAACGGCGGACAAGAGACCCAGTACTTC
clone size: .
J gene: TRBJ2-5
V gene: TRBV30
D gene: .